This T cell receptor beta chain originates from a study of human T cells and chemical hapten exposure. TCRdb re-derived calls from the RACE reads in MiXCR, one entry per CDR3 protein. The sample contains about 85,000 distinct CDR3 sequences, about 8.5% of which appear only once. Time point in this sample: pre-sensitization, week 0. The sample's treatment: therapeutic diphenylcyclopropenone sensitization with weekly scalp DPC. The CDR3 covers 16 residues. V lost 5 bases and J lost 0, with 15 bases in between. Looked up from germline, CDR1 is SGHNT and CDR2 is YENEEA. The chain carries TRBV11-3 and TRBJ2-3, with D unresolved. The receptor was derived from a man aged 35-49 years with alopecia areata. Some clones in this sample may be carry-over from other donors' samples. The sample here was whole blood, taken in connection with sensitization to the hapten diphenylcyclopropenone (DPC). The CDR3 nucleotides are TGTGCCAGCAGCCCCCTTGAGCGTACTAGCACAGATACGCAGTATTTT. Its translation: CASSPLERTSTDTQYF.